The 30 T cell receptor beta chains below come from one sample, sequenced in a study of blood T cell repertoires in COVID-19. Profiling relied on immunoSEQ multiplex PCR, and the TCRdb table lists in-frame clones only, not all of them. This sample has about 44,000 clones, with approximately 82% found just once. The sequenced material came from peripheral blood. All receptors come from a woman in her seventies with acute or convalescent COVID-19.

This sequence joins TRBV4-1 and TRBJ1-1; 7 bases line up with TRBD1. Looked up from germline, CDR1 is MGHRA and CDR2 is YSYEKL. The CDR3 length is 16 residues. Trimming removed 3 bases from V and 2 bases from J; junction bases left unmatched: 9. The CDR3 spells CASSQEGQTENTEAFF. The CDR3 DNA reads TGCGCCAGCAGCCAGGAGGGACAGACAGAAAACACTGAAGCTTTCTTT.

The rearrangement joins TRBV14 to TRBJ2-3, with 8 bases fitting TRBD1. The germline V gene has CDR1 SGHDN and CDR2 FVKESK. CDR3 length: 16 residues. The ends lost 1 base at V and 2 bases at J; junction bases unmatched: 5. The CDR3 sequence is CASSQVQGAPTDTQYF. CDR3 bases: TGTGCCAGCAGCCAAGTCCAGGGGGCCCCCACAGATACGCAGTATTTT.

The gene calls are TRBV6-1 and TRBJ1-5; the D gene is possibly TRBD1 (5 bases). From germline, CDR1 is MNHNS and CDR2 SASEGT. The V and J ends lost 1 base and 7 bases respectively, with 8 bases between them. The CDR3 runs 13 residues. This chain's CDR3 is CASSEGAGQPQHF. The CDR3 DNA follows: TGTGCCAGCAGTGAAGGGGCAGGGCAGCCCCAGCATTTT.

This sequence joins TRBV7-9 and TRBJ2-3; TRBD2 is a possible D gene (5 bases). The CDR3 sequence is 14 residues long. With 5 bases removed from V and 4 bases from J, the gap between germline ends came to 13 bases. CDR1 SEHNR and CDR2 FQNEAQ come from the germline V gene (reference sequence). The CDR3 region has the DNA TGTGCCAGCAGCCTCGGGGAGACTCCAGATACGCAGTATTTT. It codes for CASSLGETPDTQYF.

The chain uses TRBV7-9 and TRBJ1-2; weak D call: TRBD1 (5 bases). The CDR3 totals 15 residues. Germline CDR1 reads SEHNR; CDR2 reads FQNEAQ (reference sequence). V gave up 1 base and J gave up 6 bases, with 15 bases separating them. The CDR3 here is CASSLGPGVPDGYTF. DNA of the CDR3: TGTGCCAGCAGCTTAGGGCCGGGGGTCCCTGATGGCTACACCTTC.

The rearrangement uses TRBV7-6 and TRBJ2-5; 8 bases are shared with TRBD1. CDR3 size: 15 residues. The V gene end was trimmed by 3 bases and the J gene end by 1 base; junction bases not matched to a gene: 4. The V gene's germline CDR1 is SGHVS and CDR2 FNYEAQ. The CDR3 region has the DNA TGTGCCAGCAGCTTCCGGACAGGGCCCCAAGAGACCCAGTACTTC. It is translated as CASSFRTGPQETQYF.

The sample holds a few counts of this clone. CDR3 in DNA: TGTGCCAGCAGCTTAGAATCCACTCCTCGTGAAAAACTGTTTTTT. Its protein is CASSLESTPREKLFF. This chain uses TRBV7-9 with TRBJ1-4; D gene ambiguous. The germline V gene has CDR1 SEHNR and CDR2 FQNEAQ (reference sequence). The CDR3 is 15 amino acids. V was cut by 1 base and J by 7 bases, with 13 bases left in between.

In this sample, this clone turned up a few times. V and J are TRBV24-1 and TRBJ2-2; 10 positions agree with TRBD1. Germline CDR1 is KGHDR and CDR2 is SFDVKD. CDR3 size: 17 residues. V trimming: 6 bases; J trimming: 4 bases; junction bases outside the gene matches: 10. CDR3 sequence reads: CATSQLGDRGSTGELFF. CDR3 nucleotide sequence: TGTGCCACCAGTCAGCTGGGGGACAGGGGCAGCACCGGGGAGCTGTTTTTT.

The V gene is TRBV15, the J gene TRBJ2-4; 9 bases match TRBD2. The germline V gene has CDR1 LNHNV and CDR2 YYDKDF (reference sequence). The CDR3 runs to 14 residues. Trimming took 8 bases from V and 0 from J; bases not matched to a gene: 2. Here the CDR3 reads CATGSGRAKNIQYF. The CDR3 DNA reads as TGTGCCACCGGTAGCGGGAGAGCCAAAAACATTCAGTACTTC.

This chain links TRBV6-5 with TRBJ2-2; 13 bases agree with TRBD2. The CDR3 covers 15 residues. J gave up 5 bases and V 7 bases, and 4 bases lay outside the gene matches. Germline CDR1 is MNHEY and CDR2 is SVGAGI. CDR3 nucleotide sequence: TGTGCCAGCAAACTAGCGGGAGGGCCTACCGGGGAGCTGTTTTTT. It yields the protein CASKLAGGPTGELFF.

The V call is TRBV19, the J call TRBJ2-1; 8 bases map to TRBD2. V dropped 5 bases and J dropped 5; count of bases not matched to a gene: 14. CDR1 is LNHDA, CDR2 SQIVND, per germline (reference sequence). The CDR3 sequence is 17 residues long. CDR3 bases: TGTGCCAGTAGTCCAAGTGGCGGGGGGCATCGGCACAATGAGCAGTTCTTC. Residues: CASSPSGGGHRHNEQFF.

The chain links TRBV29-1 to TRBJ2-1; 10 bases align to TRBD2. CDR1 and CDR2 (germline): SQVTM, ANQGSEA. With 7 bases clipped from V and 9 bases from J, the junction kept 9 bases outside the gene matches. CDR3 size: 13 residues. The CDR3 is CSGSGRVGGEQFF. CDR3 sequence (DNA): TGCAGCGGAAGCGGGAGGGTGGGAGGTGAGCAGTTCTTC.

The chain carries TRBV2 and TRBJ2-7; D perhaps matches TRBD1 (5 bases). The CDR3 is 13 amino acids. CDR1 is SNHLY and CDR2 is FYNNEI in the germline V gene. V lost 3 bases and J lost 5, with 11 bases in between. CDR3 sequence reads: CASSDARVHEQYF. As DNA, the CDR3 is TGTGCCAGCAGTGATGCCAGGGTACACGAGCAGTACTTC.

The chain carries TRBV21-1 and TRBJ2-7; TRBD1, as called in the table, went unchecked against the DNA. TRBV21-1 counts as a pseudogene. This CDR3 contains 17 residues. CDR3 sequence: CASSKNLGRQKHYEQYF. The CDR3 nucleotides read TGTGCCAGCAGCAAAAACTTAGGCCGACAGAAGCACTACGAGCAGTACTTC.

Details on this clone: The same CDR3 arises from other DNA sequences in this sample as well. The chain has TRBV6-5 and TRBJ2-7; D is possibly TRBD2 (5 bases). V shed 6 bases and J shed 2 bases, with 5 bases lying between them. Germline V lookup: CDR1 MNHEY, CDR2 SVGAGI. CDR3 length: 11 amino acids. The DNA for the CDR3 is TGTGCCAGCAGCGGGACCTACGAGCAGTACTTC. Amino acids: CASSGTYEQYF.

The chain couples TRBV10-2 to TRBJ2-6; 8 positions agree with TRBD1. CDR1 and CDR2 (germline): WSHSY, SAAADI. This CDR3 region has 20 residues. After removal of 3 bases from V and 2 bases from J, the junction contained 15 bases not matched to a gene. DNA for the CDR3: TGCGCCAGCAGTGATTTCGGCGGGCAGGGGGCAGTCGCTGGGGCCAACGTCCTGACTTTC. This translates into CASSDFGGQGAVAGANVLTF.

This chain links TRBV12-3 or TRBV12-4 with TRBJ1-1; no definite D call. The CDR3 is made up of 11 amino acids. The V end lost 2 bases, the J end lost 7 bases, and 5 bases lay between the germline ends. The DNA for the CDR3 is TGTGCCAGCAGTTTATATGTTGAAGCTTTCTTT. Its protein product is CASSLYVEAFF.

The gene calls are TRBV23-1 and TRBJ1-5; a weak D match, TRBD1 (6 bases). TRBV23-1 is an ORF for which the function is uncertain. With 2 bases removed from V and 7 bases from J, the gap between germline ends came to 9 bases. This CDR3 is 13 amino acids long. For the CDR3, the DNA is TGCGCCAGCAGTCAAGAACAGGGACAGCCCCAGCATTTT. It is translated as CASSQEQGQPQHF.

This clone was seen just once. This rearrangement joins TRBV5-1 to TRBJ1-6, with D possibly TRBD1 on 6 matching bases. V gave up 4 bases and J gave up 10 bases, with 15 bases separating them. The CDR3 sequence is 14 residues long. CDR1 is SGHRS, CDR2 YFSETQ, per germline. Here the CDR3 reads CASSLQDSQSPLHF. DNA for the CDR3: TGCGCCAGCAGCCTCCAGGACAGTCAATCACCCCTCCACTTT.

This chain joins TRBV10-2 and TRBJ1-6; D is unresolved. V dropped 6 bases and J dropped 5 bases, with 14 bases sitting between them. The CDR3 is made up of 15 amino acids. Germline V lookup: CDR1 WSHSY, CDR2 SAAADI. CDR3 residues: CASSDLQRDNSPLHF. The CDR3 nucleotides read TGCGCCAGCAGCGACCTCCAGCGAGATAATTCACCCCTCCACTTT.

The J gene is TRBJ1-4, the V gene TRBV30; no reliable D call. CDR3 size: 14 residues. Looked up from germline, CDR1 is GTSNPN and CDR2 is SVGIG (reference sequence). Trimming cost V 4 bases and J 11 bases, with 20 bases left between them. The CDR3, as DNA: TGTGCCTGGACCTCGGTGGCTGAGAGGCGGAAACTGTTTTTT. It is translated as CAWTSVAERRKLFF.

Comment on this clone: A junction boundary mismatches the germline segment, possibly from a read error. This chain connects TRBV7-3 to TRBJ2-1, with 8 bases identical to TRBD2. This CDR3 has 14 residues. Germline values: CDR1 SGHTA, CDR2 FQGTGA. CDR3 coding DNA: TGTGCCAGCAGCTTAGCGGGGGGTTACACTGAGCAGTTCTTC. Amino acid sequence: CASSLAGGYTEQFF. The full variable domain, its missing parts supplied by reference TRBV7-3 and TRBJ2-1, is GAGVSQTPSNKVTEKGKYVELRCDPISGHTALYWYRQSLGQGPEFLIYFQGTGAADDSGLPNDRFFAVRPEGSVSTLKIQRTERGDSAVYLCASSLAGGYTEQFFGPGTRLTVL.

This chain joins TRBV11-2 and TRBJ2-7; 11 nucleotides line up with TRBD1. Germline lookup yields CDR1 SGHAT and CDR2 FQNNGV. V was pared by 4 bases and J by 1 base, with 0 bases of the junction left unmatched. CDR3 size: 14 residues. CDR3 nucleotide sequence: TGTGCCAGCAGCTGGGACAGGGGGTCCTACGAGCAGTACTTC. It is translated as CASSWDRGSYEQYF.

The chain combines TRBV7-6 with TRBJ2-7; a possible D gene is TRBD2 (7 bases). The length of the CDR3 is 16 residues. V was trimmed by 5 bases and J by 1 base, leaving 18 bases between them. Germline V gene lookup returns CDR1 SGHVS and CDR2 FNYEAQ. The CDR3: CASSPEQGRGSYEQYF. The CDR3 DNA reads TGTGCCAGCAGCCCTGAGCAGGGGAGGGGGTCCTACGAGCAGTACTTC.

This chain connects TRBV28 to TRBJ2-7; 7 bases fit TRBD1. Germline CDR1 reads MDHEN; CDR2 reads SYDVKM. V gave up 6 bases and J gave up 0 bases; unmatched junction bases: 5. This CDR3 contains 14 residues. The DNA of the CDR3 is TGTGCCAGCAGCCTGGACAGGACCTCCTACGAGCAGTACTTC. Translated: CASSLDRTSYEQYF.

This clone was seen a single time. This sequence joins TRBV5-4 and TRBJ2-3; no definite D call. The CDR3 is made up of 12 amino acids. In germline, CDR1 is SGHNT, CDR2 YYREEE (reference sequence). With 4 bases removed from V and 2 bases from J, the gap between germline ends came to 5 bases. CDR3 DNA: TGTGCCAGCAGCATTATCACAGATACGCAGTATTTT. The encoded protein is CASSIITDTQYF.

The V and J genes are TRBV19 and TRBJ2-7; 7 bases map to TRBD1. CDR1 LNHDA and CDR2 SQIVND come from the germline V gene (reference sequence). Trimming took 5 bases from V and 0 from J; bases not matched to a gene: 7. This CDR3 is 15 amino acids long. The CDR3, as DNA: TGTGCCAGTAGTGTGGACAGGCGAAGCTCCTACGAGCAGTACTTC. This translates into CASSVDRRSSYEQYF.

The chain links TRBV3-1 (or the pseudogene TRBV3-2) to TRBJ1-1, with D possibly being TRBD1 (6 bases). The CDR3 loop spans 15 amino acids. Trimming cost V 2 bases and J 2 bases, with 12 bases left between them. Per the germline V gene, CDR1 is LGHDT and CDR2 is YNNKEL (reference sequence). The CDR3 loop is CASSQTTGLNTEAFF. The DNA for the CDR3 is TGTGCCAGCAGCCAAACGACAGGCCTTAACACTGAAGCTTTCTTT.

The CDR3 sequence is CASSLLVPDSVSGNTIYF. The CDR3, as DNA: TGTGCCAGCAGCTTATTGGTCCCAGACTCCGTTTCTGGAAACACCATATATTTT. V gene TRBV7-6 combines with J gene TRBJ1-3; D gene ambiguous. The germline gives CDR1 SGHVS, CDR2 FNYEAQ. V was clipped by 2 bases and J by 1 base, with 18 bases between them. The CDR3 has 18 amino acids.

This rearrangement joins TRBV18 to TRBJ1-1, with 11 bases matching TRBD1. J lost 4 bases, V lost 2 bases, and 3 bases had no gene match. CDR1 and CDR2 from the germline V gene are KGHSH and LQKENI. The CDR3 has 15 amino acids. The CDR3 here is CASSPYGQGATEAFF. CDR3 DNA: TGTGCCAGCTCACCATACGGACAGGGGGCCACTGAAGCTTTCTTT.